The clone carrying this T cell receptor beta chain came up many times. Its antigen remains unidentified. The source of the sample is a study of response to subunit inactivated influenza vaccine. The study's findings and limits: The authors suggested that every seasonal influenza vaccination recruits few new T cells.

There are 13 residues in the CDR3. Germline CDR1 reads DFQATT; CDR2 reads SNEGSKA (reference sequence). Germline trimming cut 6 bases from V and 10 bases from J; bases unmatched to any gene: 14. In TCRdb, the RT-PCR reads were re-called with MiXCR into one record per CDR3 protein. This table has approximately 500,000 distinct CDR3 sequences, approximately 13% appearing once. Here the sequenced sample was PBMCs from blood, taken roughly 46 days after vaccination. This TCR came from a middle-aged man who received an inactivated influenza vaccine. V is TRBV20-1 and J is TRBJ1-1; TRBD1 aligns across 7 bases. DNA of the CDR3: TGCAGTGCCGGCGAAACAGGGGACCGCTTAGCTTTCTTT. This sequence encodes CSAGETGDRLAFF.